This T cell receptor beta chain was sequenced during a study of blood T cells in healthy people across ages. Regarding the study as a whole: A strong correlation was seen between TCR beta diversity and naive T cell percentage. A roughly linear fall in TCR beta diversity per million T cells was seen with increasing age. Comparison with aged donors showed that long-lived donors had more naive CD4+ cells and higher diversity. Any conclusive comparison of naive versus antigen-experienced cells was prevented by using unsorted PBMCs.

Combining a sample-barcoded 5' primer with a J-beta primer mix, a second PCR ran for roughly 7 to 12 cycles. Each CDR3 protein is one row after TCRdb ran MiXCR on the 5' RACE reads. The repertoire holds approximately 820,000 distinct CDR3 sequences, with 40% to 50% as singletons. In the case of this clonotype: Its antigen is still unknown.

Per the germline V gene, CDR1 is DFQATT and CDR2 is SNEGSKA (reference sequence). The germline V and J ends were trimmed by 0 bases and 0 bases, with 16 bases remaining between them. CDR3 length: 17 amino acids. The TCR sequence derives from a man in his sixties in good health. This sequence joins TRBV20-1 and TRBJ2-3, with D perhaps matching TRBD2 (5 bases). The material sequenced was blood. The CDR3 sequence is CSARDGSKTSSTDTQYF. DNA for the CDR3: TGCAGTGCTAGAGATGGGAGCAAGACTTCAAGCACAGATACGCAGTATTTT.